The TCR beta chain under discussion was sequenced for a study of beta chain features in type 1 diabetes. Concerning this clone itself: Its target is not known.

Central memory, naive, regulatory and stem cell-like memory CD4+ cells were sorted by CD45RO/CCR7/CD25/CD127/CD95/CD27. Sequenced material consisted of expressed TCRB transcripts (all of the isolated RNA was reverse transcribed). This table comes from immunoSEQ multiplex PCR, and its TCRdb copy is limited to in-frame clones, with some not included. There are under 350,000 clones in the sample; around 15% occur only once, and 0.015% to 0.02% lies in the top ten. Study-level results: Patients with Type 1 diabetes showed moderately but significantly shorter TCRB CDR3s in all four CD4+ subsets. Patients' naive, central memory and regulatory TCRB repertoires appeared more alike than those of healthy donors. Type 1 diabetes patients had VDJ junctions that carried fewer insertions and more deletions.

This receptor was obtained from a man aged 25-45 years with type 1 diabetes. What was sequenced was naive CD4+ T cells from blood.

The CDR3 region has the DNA TGTGCCAGCAGCTTCGGGCGGGACTATGGCTACACCTTC. As protein: CASSFGRDYGYTF. The chain joins TRBV7-9 to TRBJ1-2; unclear D gene. This CDR3 contains 13 residues. The ends were cut back, 3 bases at V and 3 bases at J, with 8 bases in the middle. Germline values: CDR1 SEHNR, CDR2 FQNEAQ (reference sequence).